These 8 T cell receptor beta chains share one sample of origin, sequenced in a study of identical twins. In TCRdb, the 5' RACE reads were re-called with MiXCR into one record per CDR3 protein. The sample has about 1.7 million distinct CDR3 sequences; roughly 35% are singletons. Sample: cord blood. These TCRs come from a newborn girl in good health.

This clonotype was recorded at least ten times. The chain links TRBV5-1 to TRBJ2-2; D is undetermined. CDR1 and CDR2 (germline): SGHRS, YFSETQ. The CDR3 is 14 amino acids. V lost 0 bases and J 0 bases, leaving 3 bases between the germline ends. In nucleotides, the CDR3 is TGCGCCAGCAGCTTGGACACGAACACCGGGGAGCTGTTTTTT. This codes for CASSLDTNTGELFF.

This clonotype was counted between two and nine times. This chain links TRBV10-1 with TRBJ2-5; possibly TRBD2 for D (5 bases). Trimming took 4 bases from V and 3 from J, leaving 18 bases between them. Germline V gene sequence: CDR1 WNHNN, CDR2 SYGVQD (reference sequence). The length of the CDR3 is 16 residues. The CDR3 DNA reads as TGCGCCAGCAGTGGGGTTACAAGGGAGAGGGAAGAGACCCAGTACTTC. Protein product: CASSGVTREREETQYF.

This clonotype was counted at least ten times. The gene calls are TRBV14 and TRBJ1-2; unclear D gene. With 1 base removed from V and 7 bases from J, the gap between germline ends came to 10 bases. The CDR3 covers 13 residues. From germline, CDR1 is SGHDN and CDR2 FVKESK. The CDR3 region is CASSQAPLIGYTF. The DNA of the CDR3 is TGTGCCAGCAGCCAAGCCCCTTTGATTGGCTACACCTTC.

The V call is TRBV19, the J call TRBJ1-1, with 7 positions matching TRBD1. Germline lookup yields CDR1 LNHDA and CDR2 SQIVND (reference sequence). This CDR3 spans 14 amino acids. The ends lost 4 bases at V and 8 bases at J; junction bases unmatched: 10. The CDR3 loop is CASSRFDRALEAFF. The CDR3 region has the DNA TGTGCCAGTAGTAGGTTCGACAGGGCCCTAGAAGCTTTCTTT.

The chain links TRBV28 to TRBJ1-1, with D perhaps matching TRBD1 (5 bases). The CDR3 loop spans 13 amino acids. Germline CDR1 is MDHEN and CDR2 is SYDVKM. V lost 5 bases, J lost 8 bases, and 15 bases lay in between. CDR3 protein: CASSPRGKGEAFF. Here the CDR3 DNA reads TGTGCCAGCAGTCCCCGGGGAAAGGGGGAAGCTTTCTTT.

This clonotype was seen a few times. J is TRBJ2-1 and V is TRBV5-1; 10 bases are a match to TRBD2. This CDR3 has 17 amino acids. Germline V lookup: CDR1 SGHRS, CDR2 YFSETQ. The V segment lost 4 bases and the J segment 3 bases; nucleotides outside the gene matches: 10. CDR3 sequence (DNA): TGCGCCAGCAGCCCTGGCGTTAGCGGGGGGTTCTACAATGAGCAGTTCTTC. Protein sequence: CASSPGVSGGFYNEQFF.

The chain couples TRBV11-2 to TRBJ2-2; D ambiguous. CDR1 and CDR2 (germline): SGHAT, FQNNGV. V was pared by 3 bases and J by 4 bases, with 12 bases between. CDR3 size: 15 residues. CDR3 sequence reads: CASSFRVVPTGELFF. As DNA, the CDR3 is TGTGCCAGCAGCTTTCGTGTAGTCCCCACCGGGGAGCTGTTTTTT. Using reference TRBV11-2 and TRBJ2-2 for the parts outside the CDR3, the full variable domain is EAGVAQSPRYKIIEKRQSVAFWCNPISGHATLYWYQQILGQGPKLLIQFQNNGVVDDSQLPKDRFSAERLKGVDSTLKIQPAKLEDSAVYLCASSFRVVPTGELFFGEGSRLTVL.

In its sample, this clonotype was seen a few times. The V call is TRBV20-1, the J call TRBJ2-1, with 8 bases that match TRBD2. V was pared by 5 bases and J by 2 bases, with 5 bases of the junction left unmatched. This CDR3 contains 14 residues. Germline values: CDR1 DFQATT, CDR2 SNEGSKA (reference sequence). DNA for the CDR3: TGCAGTGCTCCGGGGGGGCTCACCTACAATGAGCAGTTCTTC. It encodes CSAPGGLTYNEQFF.